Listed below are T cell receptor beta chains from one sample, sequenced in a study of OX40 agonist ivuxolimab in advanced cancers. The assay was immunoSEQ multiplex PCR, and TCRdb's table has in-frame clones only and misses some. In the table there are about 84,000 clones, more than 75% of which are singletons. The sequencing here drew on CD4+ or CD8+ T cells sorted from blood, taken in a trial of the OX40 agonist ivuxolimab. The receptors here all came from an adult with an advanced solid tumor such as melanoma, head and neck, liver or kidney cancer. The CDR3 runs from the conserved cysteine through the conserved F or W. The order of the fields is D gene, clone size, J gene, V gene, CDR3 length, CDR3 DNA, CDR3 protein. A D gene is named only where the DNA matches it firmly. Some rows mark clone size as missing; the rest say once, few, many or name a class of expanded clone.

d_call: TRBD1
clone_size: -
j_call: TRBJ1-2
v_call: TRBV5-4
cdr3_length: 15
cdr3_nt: TGTGCCAGCAGCTTTGACAGGGGGCGAGTGGGGGGCTACACCTTC
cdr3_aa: CASSFDRGRVGGYTF

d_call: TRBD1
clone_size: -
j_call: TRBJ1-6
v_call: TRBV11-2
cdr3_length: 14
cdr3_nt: TGTGCCAGCAGCTGGGACAGGGGGAATTCACCCCTCCACTTT
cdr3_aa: CASSWDRGNSPLHF

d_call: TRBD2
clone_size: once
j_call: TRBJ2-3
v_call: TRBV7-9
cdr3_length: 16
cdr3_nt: TGTGCCAGCAGCTTCCTGACTAGCGGGGGCACAGATACGCAGTATTTT
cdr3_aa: CASSFLTSGGTDTQYF

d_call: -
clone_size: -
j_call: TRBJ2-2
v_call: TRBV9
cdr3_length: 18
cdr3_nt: TGTGCCAGCAGCCCCGCTAGAGACAGCTGGGTACGCACCGGGGAGCTGTTTTTT
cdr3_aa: CASSPARDSWVRTGELFF

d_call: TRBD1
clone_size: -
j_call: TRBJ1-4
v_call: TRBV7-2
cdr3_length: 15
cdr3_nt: TGTGCCAGCAGCTTAGGAGGGGGCCCGAATGAAAAACTGTTTTTT
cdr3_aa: CASSLGGGPNEKLFF

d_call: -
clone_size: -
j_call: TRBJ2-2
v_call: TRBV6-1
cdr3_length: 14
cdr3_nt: TGTGCCAGCAAGCCCGGGGTGGGCACCGGGGAGCTGTTTTTT
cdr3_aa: CASKPGVGTGELFF

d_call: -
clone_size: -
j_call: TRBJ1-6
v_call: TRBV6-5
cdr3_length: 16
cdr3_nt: TGTGCCAGCAGTTACCTCCCAGGGTTTGAAATATCACCCCTCCACTTT
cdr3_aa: CASSYLPGFEISPLHF

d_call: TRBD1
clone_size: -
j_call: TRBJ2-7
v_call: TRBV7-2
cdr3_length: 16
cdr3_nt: TGTGCCAGCAGCCCTAGGACAGGGAAGAGCTCCTACGAGCAGTACTTC
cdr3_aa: CASSPRTGKSSYEQYF

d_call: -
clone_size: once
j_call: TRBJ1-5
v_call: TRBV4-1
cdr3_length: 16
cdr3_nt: TGCGCCAGCAGCCGGGAAACAGCCTATAGCAATCAGCCCCAGCATTTT
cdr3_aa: CASSRETAYSNQPQHF

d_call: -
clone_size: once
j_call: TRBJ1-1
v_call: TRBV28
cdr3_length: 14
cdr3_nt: TGTGCCAGCAGTGTTCCGGGACAACTCACTGAAGCTTTCTTT
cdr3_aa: CASSVPGQLTEAFF

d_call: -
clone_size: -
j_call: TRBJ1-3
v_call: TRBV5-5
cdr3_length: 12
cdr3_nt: TGTGCCAGCAGCCAGGACAGAAACACCATATATTTT
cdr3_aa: CASSQDRNTIYF

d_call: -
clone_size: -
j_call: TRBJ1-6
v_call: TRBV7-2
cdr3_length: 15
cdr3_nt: TGTGCCAGCAGCCCCCCGAAGGGGCTTGGTTCACCCCTCCACTTT
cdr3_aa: CASSPPKGLGSPLHF

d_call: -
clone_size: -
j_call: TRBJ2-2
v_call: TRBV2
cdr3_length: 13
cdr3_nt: TGTGCCAGCGGACTACAGGGTTTCGGGGAGCTGTTTTTT
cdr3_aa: CASGLQGFGELFF

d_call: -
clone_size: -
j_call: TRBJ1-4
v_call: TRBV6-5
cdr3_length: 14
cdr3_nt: TGTGCCAGCAGTTACGGGCACGGTAATGAAAAACTGTTTTTT
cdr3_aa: CASSYGHGNEKLFF

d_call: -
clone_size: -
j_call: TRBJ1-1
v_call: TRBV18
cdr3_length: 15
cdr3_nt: TGTGCCACCGGGCAGGGTCGTCGCATGAACACTGAAGCTTTCTTT
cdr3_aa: CATGQGRRMNTEAFF

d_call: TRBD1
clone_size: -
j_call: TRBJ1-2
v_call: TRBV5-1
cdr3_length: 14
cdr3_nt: TGCGCCAGCAGCTTGGATGGAGGGGGCGCGGGCTACACCTTC
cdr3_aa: CASSLDGGGAGYTF

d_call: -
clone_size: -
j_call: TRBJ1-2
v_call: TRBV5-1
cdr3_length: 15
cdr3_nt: TGCGCCAGCAGCTCCTCCGGGACCCACATCGAGGGCTACACCTTC
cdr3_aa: CASSSSGTHIEGYTF

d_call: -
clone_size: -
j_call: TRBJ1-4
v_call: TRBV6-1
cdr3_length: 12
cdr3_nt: TGTGCCAGCGGACAGACGAATGAAAAACTGTTTTTT
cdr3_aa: CASGQTNEKLFF

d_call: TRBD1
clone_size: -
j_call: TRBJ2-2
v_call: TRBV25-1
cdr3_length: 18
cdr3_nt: TGTGCCAGCAGTGAGGCCATTACAGGGGCTCGGGACACCGGGGAGCTGTTTTTT
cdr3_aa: CASSEAITGARDTGELFF

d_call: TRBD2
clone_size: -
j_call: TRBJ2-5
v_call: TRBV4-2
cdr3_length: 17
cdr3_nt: TGTGCCAGCAGCCAAGGGGGCACTAGCGGGGGGCAAGAGACCCAGTACTTC
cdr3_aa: CASSQGGTSGGQETQYF

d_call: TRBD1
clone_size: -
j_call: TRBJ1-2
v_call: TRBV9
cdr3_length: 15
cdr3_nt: TGTGCCAGCAGCCCTCACCCCAGGGGGGCCGATGGCTACACCTTC
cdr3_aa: CASSPHPRGADGYTF

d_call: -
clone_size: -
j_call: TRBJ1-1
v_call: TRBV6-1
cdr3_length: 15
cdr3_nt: TGTGCCAGCATCCCGGGTTCACCCAGGAACACTGAAGCTTTCTTT
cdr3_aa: CASIPGSPRNTEAFF

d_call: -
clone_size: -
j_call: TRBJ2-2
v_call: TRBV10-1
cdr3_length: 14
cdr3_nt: TGCGCCAGCAGTTACAATAGGGGGATCGGGGAGCTGTTTTTT
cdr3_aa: CASSYNRGIGELFF

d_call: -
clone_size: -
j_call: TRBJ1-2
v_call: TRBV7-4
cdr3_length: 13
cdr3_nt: TGTGCCAGCGGATCCGGTGGGGACTATGGCTACACCTTC
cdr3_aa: CASGSGGDYGYTF

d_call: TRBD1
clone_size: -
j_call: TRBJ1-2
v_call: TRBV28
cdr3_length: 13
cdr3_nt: TGTGCCAGCAATCCAGGGGGCCAGTATGGCTACACCTTC
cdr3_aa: CASNPGGQYGYTF

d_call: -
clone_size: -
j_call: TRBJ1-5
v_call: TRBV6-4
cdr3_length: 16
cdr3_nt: TGTGCCAGCACCAGAAAGTGTGTCTTTAGCAATCAGCCCCAGCATTTT
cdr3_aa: CASTRKCVFSNQPQHF

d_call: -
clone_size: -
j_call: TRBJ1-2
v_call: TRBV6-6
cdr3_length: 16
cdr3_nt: TGTGCCAGCACCTCATCCGGGACCCCCGGCCGGGGCGGCTACACCTTC
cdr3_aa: CASTSSGTPGRGGYTF

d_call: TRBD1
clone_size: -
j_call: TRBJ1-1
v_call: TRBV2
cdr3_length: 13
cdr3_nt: TGTGCAGCAAAGGGGGCGACAGGGACTGAAGCTTTCTTT
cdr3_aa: CAAKGATGTEAFF

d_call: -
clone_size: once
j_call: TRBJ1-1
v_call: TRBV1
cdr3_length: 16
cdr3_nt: TGCACCAGCAGCCAGATGGATCTAGGGGACCCGCCCCTGGCTTTCTTT
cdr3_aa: CTSSQMDLGDPPLAFF

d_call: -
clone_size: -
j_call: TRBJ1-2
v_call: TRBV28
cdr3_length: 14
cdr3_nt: TGTGCCAGCAGTCCGGGGGGAGTCAACTATGGCTACACCTTC
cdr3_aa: CASSPGGVNYGYTF

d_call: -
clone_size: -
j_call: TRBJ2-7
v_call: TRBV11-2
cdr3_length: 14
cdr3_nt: TGTGCCAGCAGCCCTAGCCCAGGGATGAGGGAGCAGTACTTC
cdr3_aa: CASSPSPGMREQYF

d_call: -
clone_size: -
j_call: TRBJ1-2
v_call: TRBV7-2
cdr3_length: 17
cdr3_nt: TGTGCCAGCAGCTTAAGACCGGCGGGGGGATTTCTCTATGGCTACACCTTC
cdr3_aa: CASSLRPAGGFLYGYTF

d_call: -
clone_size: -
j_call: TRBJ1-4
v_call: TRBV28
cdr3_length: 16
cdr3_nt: TGTGCCAGCAGCGGTGGAGGGCGACTAGCTAATGAAAAACTGTTTTTT
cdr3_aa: CASSGGGRLANEKLFF

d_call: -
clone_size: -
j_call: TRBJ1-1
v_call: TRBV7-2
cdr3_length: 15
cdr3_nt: TGTGCCAGCAGCCCGACATTGTCGGGGAACACTGAAGCTTTCTTT
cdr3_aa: CASSPTLSGNTEAFF

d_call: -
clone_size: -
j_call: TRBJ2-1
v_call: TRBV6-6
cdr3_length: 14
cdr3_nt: TGTGCCAGCAGTCCCCGGGGTGTGGAGGATGAGCAGTTCTTC
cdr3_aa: CASSPRGVEDEQFF

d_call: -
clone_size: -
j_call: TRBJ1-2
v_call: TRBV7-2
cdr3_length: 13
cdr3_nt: TGTGCCAGCAGCTTGGAGCGGAACTATGGCTACACCTTC
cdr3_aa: CASSLERNYGYTF

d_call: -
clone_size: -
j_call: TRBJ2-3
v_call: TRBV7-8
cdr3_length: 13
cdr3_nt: TGTGCCAGCAGCCGCCCCCCTACAGATACGCAGTATTTT
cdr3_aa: CASSRPPTDTQYF

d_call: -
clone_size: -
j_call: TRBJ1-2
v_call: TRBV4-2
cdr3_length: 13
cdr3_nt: TGTGCCAGCGCTCCGAGGGAGGACTCTGGCTACACCTTC
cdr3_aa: CASAPREDSGYTF

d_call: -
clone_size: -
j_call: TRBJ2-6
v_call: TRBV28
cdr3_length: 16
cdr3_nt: TGTGCCAGCAGTTTGGCAGTTAGCTCTGGGGCCAACGTCCTGACTTTC
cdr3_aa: CASSLAVSSGANVLTF

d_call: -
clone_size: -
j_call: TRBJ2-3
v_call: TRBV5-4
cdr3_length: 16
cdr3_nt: TGTGCCAGCAGCTTGGTCAGGAGGGCCAGCACAGATACGCAGTATTTT
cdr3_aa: CASSLVRRASTDTQYF

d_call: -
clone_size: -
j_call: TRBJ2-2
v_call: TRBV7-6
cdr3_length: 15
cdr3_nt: TGTGCCAGCAGCTTGCAACTAACGAACACCGGGGAGCTGTTTTTT
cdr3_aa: CASSLQLTNTGELFF

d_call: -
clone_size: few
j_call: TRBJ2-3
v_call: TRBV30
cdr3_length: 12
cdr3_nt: TGTGCCTGGAGTCCGCACAAGGATACGCAGTATTTT
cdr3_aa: CAWSPHKDTQYF

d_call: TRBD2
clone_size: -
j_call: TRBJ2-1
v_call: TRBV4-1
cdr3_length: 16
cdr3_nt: TGCGCCAGCAGCCAACAACTAGCGGGGGCCGGTGAAGAGCAGTTCTTC
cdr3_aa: CASSQQLAGAGEEQFF

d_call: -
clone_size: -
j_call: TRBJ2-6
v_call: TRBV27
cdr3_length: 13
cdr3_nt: TGTGCCAGCTTATCGTCTGGGGCCAACGTCCTGACTTTC
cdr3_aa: CASLSSGANVLTF

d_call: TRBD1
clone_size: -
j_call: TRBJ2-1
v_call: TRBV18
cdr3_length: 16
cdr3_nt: TGTGCCAGCTCACCCCTCCGGGACAGGGATGGAAATGAGCAGTTCTTC
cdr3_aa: CASSPLRDRDGNEQFF

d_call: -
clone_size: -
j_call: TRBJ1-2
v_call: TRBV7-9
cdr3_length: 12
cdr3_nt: TGTGCCAGCAGCTTATTTACGGAAGGCTACACCTTC
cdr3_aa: CASSLFTEGYTF

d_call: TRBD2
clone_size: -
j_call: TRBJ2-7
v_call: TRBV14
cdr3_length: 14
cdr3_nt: TGTGCCAGCAGTCTGGCTAGCGGGTCGGGGGAGCAGTACTTC
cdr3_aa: CASSLASGSGEQYF

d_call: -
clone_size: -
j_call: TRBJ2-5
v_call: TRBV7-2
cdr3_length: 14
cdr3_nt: TGTGCCAGCAGCTTAGTAGGGCCCCAAGAGACCCAGTACTTC
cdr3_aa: CASSLVGPQETQYF